This T cell receptor (beta chain) is drawn from a study of cytomegalovirus exposure and HLA in healthy donors. Whole-study findings and limits: Cytomegalovirus association was listed for approximately 150 TCR beta chains.

This clone was seen a handful of times. Its antigen is still unknown. It was with 60 Vbeta and 13 Jbeta primers that the PCR ran. Some clones are missing from TCRdb's copy, which holds only in-frame ones; the method was immunoSEQ multiplex PCR. The table has under 55,000 clones, around 70% seen once. The CDR3 sequence is 15 residues long. With 3 bases clipped from V and 1 base from J, the junction kept 4 bases outside the gene matches. Germline V CDR1 and CDR2: KGHSH, LQKENI. The receptor's source is a woman aged 50 to 60 in good health and CMV-seronegative. The sample comprised PBMCs. The gene calls are TRBV18 and TRBJ1-1, with 8 bases lining up with TRBD1. CDR3: CASSPSGTGNTEAFF. Written as DNA, the CDR3 is TGTGCCAGCTCACCTTCCGGGACAGGGAACACTGAAGCTTTCTTT.